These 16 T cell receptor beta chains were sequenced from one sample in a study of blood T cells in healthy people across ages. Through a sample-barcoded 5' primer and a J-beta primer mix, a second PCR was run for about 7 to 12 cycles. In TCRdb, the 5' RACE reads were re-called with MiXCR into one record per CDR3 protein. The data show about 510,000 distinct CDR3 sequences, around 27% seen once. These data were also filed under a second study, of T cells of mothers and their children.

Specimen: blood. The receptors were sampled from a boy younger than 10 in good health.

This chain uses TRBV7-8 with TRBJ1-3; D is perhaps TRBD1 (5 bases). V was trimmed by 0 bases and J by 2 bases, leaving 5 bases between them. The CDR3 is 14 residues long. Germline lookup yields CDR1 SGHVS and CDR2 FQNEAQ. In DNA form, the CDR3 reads TGTGCCAGCAGCTTAGCCAGGGCTGGAAACACCATATATTTT. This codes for CASSLARAGNTIYF.

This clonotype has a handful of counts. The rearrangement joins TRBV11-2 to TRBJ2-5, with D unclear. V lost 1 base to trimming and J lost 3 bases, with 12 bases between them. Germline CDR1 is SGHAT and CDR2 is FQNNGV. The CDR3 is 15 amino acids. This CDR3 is CASSLVLYGKETQYF. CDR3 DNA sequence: TGTGCCAGCAGCTTAGTTTTGTACGGAAAAGAGACCCAGTACTTC.

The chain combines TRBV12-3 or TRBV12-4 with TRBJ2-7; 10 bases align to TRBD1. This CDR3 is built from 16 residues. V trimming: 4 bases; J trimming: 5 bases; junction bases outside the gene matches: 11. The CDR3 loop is CASSSLWGTGVHEQYF. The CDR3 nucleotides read TGTGCCAGCAGTTCCCTCTGGGGGACAGGGGTCCACGAGCAGTACTTC.

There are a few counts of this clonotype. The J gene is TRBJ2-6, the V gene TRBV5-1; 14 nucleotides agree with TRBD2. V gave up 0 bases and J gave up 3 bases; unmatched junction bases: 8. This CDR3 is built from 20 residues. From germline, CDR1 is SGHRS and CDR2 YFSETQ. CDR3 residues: CASSLAPGTSGRDGANVLTF. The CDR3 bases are TGCGCCAGCAGCTTGGCCCCCGGGACTAGCGGGAGAGATGGGGCCAACGTCCTGACTTTC. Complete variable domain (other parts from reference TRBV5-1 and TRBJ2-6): KAGVTQTPRYLIKTRGQQVTLSCSPISGHRSVSWYQQTPGQGLQFLFEYFSETQRNKGNFPGRFSGRQFSNSRSEMNVSTLELGDSALYLCASSLAPGTSGRDGANVLTFGAGSRLTVL.

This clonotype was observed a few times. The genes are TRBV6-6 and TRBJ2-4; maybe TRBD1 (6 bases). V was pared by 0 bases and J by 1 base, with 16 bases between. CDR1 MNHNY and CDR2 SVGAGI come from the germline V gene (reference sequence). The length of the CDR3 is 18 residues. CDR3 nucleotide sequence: TGTGCCAGCAGTTACTCAGGCCAGGGGTTAGAGGCCAAAAACATTCAGTACTTC. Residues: CASSYSGQGLEAKNIQYF.

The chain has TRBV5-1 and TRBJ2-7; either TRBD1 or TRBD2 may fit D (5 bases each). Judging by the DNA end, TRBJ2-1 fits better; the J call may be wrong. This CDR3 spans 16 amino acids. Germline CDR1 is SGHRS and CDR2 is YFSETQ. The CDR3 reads CASSLEDGAYYNEQFF. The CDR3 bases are TGCGCCAGCAGCTTGGAGGACGGGGCCTATTACAATGAGCAGTTCTTC.

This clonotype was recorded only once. CDR3 amino acids: CASSISSYEQYF. In nucleotides, the CDR3 is TGTGCCAGCAGCATCAGTTCCTACGAGCAGTACTTC. The chain has TRBV12-3 or TRBV12-4 and TRBJ2-7, with D uncertain. With 6 bases removed from V and 1 base from J, the gap between germline ends came to 7 bases. The CDR3 totals 12 residues.

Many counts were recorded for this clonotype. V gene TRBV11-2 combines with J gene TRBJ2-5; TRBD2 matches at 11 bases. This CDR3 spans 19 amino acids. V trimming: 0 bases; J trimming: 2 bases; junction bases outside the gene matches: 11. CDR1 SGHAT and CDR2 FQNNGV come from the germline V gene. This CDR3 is CASSLEGLAGGLVQETQYF. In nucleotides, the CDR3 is TGTGCCAGCAGCTTAGAAGGGCTAGCGGGGGGCCTCGTGCAAGAGACCCAGTACTTC.

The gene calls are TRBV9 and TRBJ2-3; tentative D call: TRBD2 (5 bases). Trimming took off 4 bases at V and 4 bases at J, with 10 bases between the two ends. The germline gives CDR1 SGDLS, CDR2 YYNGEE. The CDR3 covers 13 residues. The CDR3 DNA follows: TGTGCCAGCAGCACCCCCGGGGCAGATACGCAGTATTTT. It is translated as CASSTPGADTQYF.

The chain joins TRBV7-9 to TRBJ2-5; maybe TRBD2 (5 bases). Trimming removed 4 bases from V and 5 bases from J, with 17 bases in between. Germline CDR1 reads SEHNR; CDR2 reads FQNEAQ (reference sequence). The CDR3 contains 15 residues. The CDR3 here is CASSSRRLAEETQYF. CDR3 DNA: TGTGCCAGCAGCTCACGGCGCCTAGCTGAGGAGACCCAGTACTTC.

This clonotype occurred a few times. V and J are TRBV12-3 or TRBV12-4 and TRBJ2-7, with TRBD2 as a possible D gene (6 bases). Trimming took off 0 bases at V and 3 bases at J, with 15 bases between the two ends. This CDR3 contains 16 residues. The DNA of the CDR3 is TGTGCCAGCAGTTTAGCATTACTAGCAGATAGCTACGAGCAGTACTTC. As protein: CASSLALLADSYEQYF.

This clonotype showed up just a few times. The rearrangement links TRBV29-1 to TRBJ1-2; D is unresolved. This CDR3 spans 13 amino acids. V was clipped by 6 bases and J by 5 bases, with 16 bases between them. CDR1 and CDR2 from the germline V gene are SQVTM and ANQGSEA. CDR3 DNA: TGCAGCGTCCCGGACGGAACACCATATGGCTACACCTTC. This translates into CSVPDGTPYGYTF.

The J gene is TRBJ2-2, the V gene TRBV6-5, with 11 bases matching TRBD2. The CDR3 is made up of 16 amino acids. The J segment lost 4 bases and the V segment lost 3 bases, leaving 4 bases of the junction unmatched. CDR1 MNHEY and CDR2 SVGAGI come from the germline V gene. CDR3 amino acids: CASSYSGRAVTGELFF. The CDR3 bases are TGTGCCAGCAGTTATAGCGGGAGGGCGGTCACCGGGGAGCTGTTTTTT.

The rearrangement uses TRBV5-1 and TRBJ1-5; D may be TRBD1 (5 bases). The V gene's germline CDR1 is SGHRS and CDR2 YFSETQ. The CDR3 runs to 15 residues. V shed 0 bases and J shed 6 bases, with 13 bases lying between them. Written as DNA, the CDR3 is TGCGCCAGCAGCTTGGACGCCAGGGATACTCAGCCCCAGCATTTT. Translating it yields CASSLDARDTQPQHF.

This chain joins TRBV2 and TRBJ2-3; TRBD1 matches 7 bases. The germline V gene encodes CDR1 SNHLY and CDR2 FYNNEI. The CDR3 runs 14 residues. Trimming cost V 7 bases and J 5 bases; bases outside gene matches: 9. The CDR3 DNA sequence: TGTGCCAGCATCGTCGACAGGGTGGGAGATACGCAGTATTTT. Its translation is CASIVDRVGDTQYF. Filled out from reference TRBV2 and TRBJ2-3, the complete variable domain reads EPEVTQTPSHQVTQMGQEVILRCVPISNHLYFYWYRQILGQKVEFLVSFYNNEISEKSEIFDDQFSVERPDGSNFTLKIRSTKLEDSAMYFCASIVDRVGDTQYFGPGTRLTVL.

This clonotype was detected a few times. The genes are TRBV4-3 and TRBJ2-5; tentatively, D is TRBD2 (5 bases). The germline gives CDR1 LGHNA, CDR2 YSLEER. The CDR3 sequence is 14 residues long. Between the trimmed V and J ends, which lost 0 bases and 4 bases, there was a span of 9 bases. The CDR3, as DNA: TGCGCCAGCAGCCAAGATACTAGGACAGAGACCCAGTACTTC. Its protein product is CASSQDTRTETQYF.